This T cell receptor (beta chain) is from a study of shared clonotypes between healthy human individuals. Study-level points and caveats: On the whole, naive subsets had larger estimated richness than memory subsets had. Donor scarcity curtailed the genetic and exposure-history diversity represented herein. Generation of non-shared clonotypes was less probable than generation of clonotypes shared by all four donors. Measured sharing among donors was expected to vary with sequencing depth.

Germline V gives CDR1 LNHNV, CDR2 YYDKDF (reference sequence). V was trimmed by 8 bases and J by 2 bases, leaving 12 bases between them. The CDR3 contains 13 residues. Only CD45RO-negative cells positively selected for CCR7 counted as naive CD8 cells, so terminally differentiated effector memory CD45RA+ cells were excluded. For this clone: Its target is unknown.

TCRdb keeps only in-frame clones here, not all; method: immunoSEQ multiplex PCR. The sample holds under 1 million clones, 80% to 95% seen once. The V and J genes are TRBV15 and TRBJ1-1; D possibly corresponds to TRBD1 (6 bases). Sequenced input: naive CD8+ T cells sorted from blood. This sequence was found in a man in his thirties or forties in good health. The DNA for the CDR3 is TGTGCCACCCGTGAGGGGGGAAACACTGAAGCTTTCTTT. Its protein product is CATREGGNTEAFF.